This entry lists 30 T cell receptor beta chains sequenced from one sample in a study of cytomegalovirus exposure and HLA in healthy donors. PCR involved 60 Vbeta and 13 Jbeta primers. Clones were read by immunoSEQ multiplex PCR, and TCRdb kept only the in-frame ones, dropping some. Seen here are about 90,000 clones, roughly 73% observed once, and the top ten hold around 2.1%. The sequenced sample was PBMCs. All receptors derive from a boy younger than 18 in good health and CMV-seronegative.

The chain uses TRBV4-3 and TRBJ2-7, with 7 bases lining up with TRBD1. The CDR3 is made up of 14 amino acids. V gave up 4 bases and J gave up 0 bases; unmatched junction bases: 3. Germline assignment: CDR1 LGHNA and CDR2 YSLEER. This CDR3 is CASSPGTASYEQYF. CDR3 sequence (DNA): TGCGCCAGCAGCCCAGGGACAGCCTCCTACGAGCAGTACTTC.

The chain joins TRBV18 to TRBJ2-3; the D gene is possibly TRBD1 (5 bases). The V end was cut by 4 bases, the J end by 0 bases, with 11 bases between. In germline, CDR1 is KGHSH, CDR2 LQKENI. The CDR3 runs to 15 residues. The CDR3 loop reads CASSQYDRSTDTQYF. Here the CDR3 DNA reads TGTGCCAGCTCACAATACGACAGAAGCACAGATACGCAGTATTTT.

The CDR3 spells CASGWTGLNEKLFF. The CDR3 DNA reads as TGTGCCAGCGGGTGGACAGGACTTAATGAAAAACTGTTTTTT. The chain has TRBV6-1 and TRBJ1-4; TRBD1 matches 7 bases. The CDR3 has 14 residues. Germline assignment: CDR1 MNHNS and CDR2 SASEGT. The junction had 7 bases not matched to a gene; V was cut back by 8 bases and J by 4 bases.

This chain links TRBV30 with TRBJ1-2, with TRBD1 matching 8 bases. This CDR3 is 14 amino acids long. CDR1 GTSNPN and CDR2 SVGIG come from the germline V gene (reference sequence). Trimming took 2 bases from V and 5 from J; bases not matched to a gene: 7. The CDR3 reads CAWSWTGTRYGYTF. DNA for the CDR3: TGTGCCTGGAGTTGGACAGGGACGAGGTATGGCTACACCTTC.

The chain couples TRBV29-1 to TRBJ1-3, with 7 bases identical to TRBD1. The CDR3 consists of 13 residues. J gave up 2 bases and V 7 bases, and 5 bases lay outside the gene matches. Germline CDR1 reads SQVTM; CDR2 reads ANQGSEA. The CDR3 protein is CSAIQGTGNTIYF. For the CDR3, the DNA is TGCAGCGCTATACAGGGGACTGGAAACACCATATATTTT.

In this sample, this clone turned up once. The chain uses TRBV7-2 and TRBJ1-5; D perhaps matches TRBD1 (6 bases). Trimming cost V 1 base and J 7 bases, with 8 bases left between them. The CDR3 spans 13 residues. In germline, CDR1 is SGHTA, CDR2 FQGNSA. CDR3 amino acids: CASSLGGTQPQHF. The DNA of the CDR3 is TGTGCCAGCAGCTTAGGGGGGACACAGCCCCAGCATTTT.

This clone was seen only a few times. This chain uses TRBV5-8 with TRBJ2-5; the D is unclear. Looked up from germline, CDR1 is SGHTS and CDR2 is YDEGEE. The CDR3 is 14 residues long. V was shortened by 1 base and J by 1 base, with 8 bases between the two germline ends. The CDR3 loop reads CASSLRRIQETQYF. In DNA, the CDR3 is TGTGCCAGCAGCTTGAGGCGGATCCAAGAGACCCAGTACTTC.

The chain joins TRBV4-1 to TRBJ2-1, with a tentative D call TRBD2 (5 bases). The CDR3 consists of 14 residues. The germline V and J ends were trimmed by 0 bases and 7 bases, with 10 bases remaining between them. Germline V CDR1 and CDR2: MGHRA, YSYEKL. The chain's CDR3 is CASSQDSTGNEQFF. The CDR3 DNA reads TGCGCCAGCAGCCAAGATAGCACGGGGAATGAGCAGTTCTTC.

The chain carries TRBV12-2 and TRBJ2-7; TRBD2 is taken as the D call from the table, unchecked against the DNA. TRBV12-2 is listed as a pseudogene. This CDR3 spans 15 amino acids. CDR3 in amino acids: CASRLGGSCSYEQYF. For the CDR3, the DNA is TGTGCAAGTCGCTTAGGCGGGTCTTGCTCCTACGAGCAGTACTTC.

The V gene is TRBV7-6, the J gene TRBJ2-1; 10 nucleotides line up with TRBD2. The CDR3 spans 16 residues. V trimming: 1 base; J trimming: 7 bases; junction bases outside the gene matches: 7. Looked up from germline, CDR1 is SGHVS and CDR2 is FNYEAQ. The CDR3 DNA follows: TGTGCCAGCAGCTTAGGTATAGCGGGAGGCGAGAATGAGCAGTTCTTC. Amino acids: CASSLGIAGGENEQFF.

The chain joins TRBV6-4 to TRBJ1-1; 9 bases agree with TRBD1. CDR3 size: 13 residues. Germline-derived CDR1 and CDR2 are MRHNA and SNTAGT. V gave up 6 bases and J gave up 10 bases; unmatched junction bases: 9. The CDR3 nucleotides are TGTGCCAGCAGCGACGACAGGGGGGCTGGAGCTTTCTTT. It specifies CASSDDRGAGAFF.

The chain's CDR3 is CASSPKRGVGDEKLFF. DNA of the CDR3: TGCGCCAGCAGCCCCAAGCGGGGGGTGGGGGATGAAAAACTGTTTTTT. The chain employs TRBV4-3 and TRBJ1-4; D may be TRBD1 (5 bases). This CDR3 is built from 16 residues. The ends were cut back, 4 bases at V and 6 bases at J, with 18 bases in the middle. The germline CDR1 and CDR2 sequences are LGHNA and YSLEER.

The V gene is TRBV6-5, the J gene TRBJ2-7; 8 bases align to TRBD1. The CDR3 covers 13 residues. Germline loops: CDR1 MNHEY, CDR2 SVGAGI. Trimming cost V 5 bases and J 5 bases; bases outside gene matches: 5. The CDR3 DNA reads TGTGCCAGCAGTGTCGCACAGGGGGACGAGCAGTACTTC. Protein product: CASSVAQGDEQYF.

This clone appeared a few times. The V and J genes are TRBV5-1 and TRBJ1-4; D possibly corresponds to TRBD1 (6 bases). The CDR3 contains 12 residues. V dropped 3 bases and J dropped 8 bases, with 8 bases sitting between them. Germline CDR1 and CDR2: SGHRS and YFSETQ. CDR3 DNA sequence: TGCGCCAGCAGCTGGGACACCGAAAAACTGTTTTTT. Translating it yields CASSWDTEKLFF.

The CDR3 protein is CASRPWTGGGNQPQHF. The CDR3 nucleotides read TGTGCCAGCAGACCGTGGACAGGGGGGGGCAATCAGCCCCAGCATTTT. The chain joins TRBV5-6 to TRBJ1-5, with TRBD1 matching over 10 bases. The length of the CDR3 is 16 residues. Looked up from germline, CDR1 is SGHDT and CDR2 is YYEEEE. With 5 bases clipped from V and 2 bases from J, the junction kept 7 bases outside the gene matches.

In its sample, this clone was seen a few times. The J gene is TRBJ2-1, the V gene TRBV7-3; 8 positions agree with TRBD2. V dropped 4 bases and J dropped 6; count of bases not matched to a gene: 8. CDR3 length equals 15 residues. CDR1 and CDR2 (germline): SGHTA, FQGTGA. The DNA for the CDR3 is TGTGCCAGCAGCTCGGAGGGACTAGGGGGCAATGAGCAGTTCTTC. Residues: CASSSEGLGGNEQFF.

The V call is TRBV6-1, the J call TRBJ1-1, with D possibly being TRBD1 (6 bases). The CDR3 runs 14 residues. V lost 7 bases to trimming and J lost 5 bases, with 17 bases between them. The germline gives CDR1 MNHNS, CDR2 SASEGT. CDR3 loop: CASTTWGRRTEAFF. Written as DNA, the CDR3 is TGTGCCAGCACCACCTGGGGGCGGAGGACTGAAGCTTTCTTT.

The chain links TRBV19 to TRBJ2-7; 10 bases align to TRBD1. V gave up 5 bases and J gave up 2 bases; unmatched junction bases: 9. The CDR3 sequence is 16 residues long. The germline V gene encodes CDR1 LNHDA and CDR2 SQIVND (reference sequence). This chain's CDR3 is CASSVGQGSLTYEQYF. Here the CDR3 DNA reads TGTGCCAGTAGTGTGGGACAGGGGTCTTTAACCTACGAGCAGTACTTC.

The rearrangement links TRBV6-4 to TRBJ2-1, with 12 bases aligning to TRBD2. The V and J ends lost 6 bases and 8 bases, in that order; junction bases with no gene match: 8. CDR1 and CDR2 from the germline V gene are MRHNA and SNTAGT. CDR3 length equals 15 residues. The CDR3 loop reads CASREASGGAHEQFF. The CDR3 DNA follows: TGTGCCAGCAGAGAGGCTAGCGGGGGGGCCCATGAGCAGTTCTTC.

This clone was counted between two and nine times. The rearrangement joins TRBV6-4 to TRBJ2-3, with a weak D call TRBD2 (7 bases). Germline V gives CDR1 MRHNA, CDR2 SNTAGT. The CDR3 spans 15 residues. Trimming removed 6 bases from V and 6 bases from J, with 19 bases in between. The CDR3 region is CASSAASGDTDTQYF. Written as DNA, the CDR3 is TGTGCCAGCAGCGCGGCCAGCGGGGACACGGATACGCAGTATTTT.

About this clone: Other DNA sequences in the same sample also yield this CDR3. The chain uses TRBV27 and TRBJ2-7; D ambiguous. The CDR3 is 13 residues long. Germline V lookup: CDR1 MNHEY, CDR2 SMNVEV (reference sequence). The V end lost 4 bases, the J end lost 0 bases, and 7 bases lay between the germline ends. CDR3 nucleotide sequence: TGTGCCAGCAGTTACAGCAACTCCTACGAGCAGTACTTC. As protein: CASSYSNSYEQYF.

The V and J genes are TRBV27 and TRBJ2-7, with D possibly TRBD1 on 6 matching bases. Germline V gene data show CDR1 as MNHEY and CDR2 as SMNVEV (reference sequence). The V and J ends lost 3 bases and 6 bases respectively, with 12 bases between them. This CDR3 spans 13 amino acids. For the CDR3, the DNA is TGTGCCAGCAGTTTGGGATCAGGGGCCGAGCAGTACTTC. It translates to CASSLGSGAEQYF.

This chain links TRBV27 with TRBJ1-5; tentatively, D is TRBD1 (5 bases). Germline CDR1 MNHEY, CDR2 SMNVEV (reference sequence). The CDR3 loop spans 14 amino acids. The V end lost 6 bases, the J end lost 7 bases, and 16 bases lay between the germline ends. CDR3 nucleotides: TGTGCCAGCAGGCGATGGGGGGACCACCAGCCCCAGCATTTT. Translation: CASRRWGDHQPQHF.

The chain joins TRBV2 to TRBJ1-3; TRBD1 is a possible D gene (6 bases). CDR3 size: 14 residues. Trimming stripped 5 bases from V and 2 bases from J, with 10 bases between. Germline V gene data show CDR1 as SNHLY and CDR2 as FYNNEI. CDR3 nucleotides: TGTGCCAGCAGTTCCCAGGGGCCTGGAAACACCATATATTTT. It translates to CASSSQGPGNTIYF.

This chain uses TRBV30 with TRBJ1-1; no reliable D call. Looked up from germline, CDR1 is GTSNPN and CDR2 is SVGIG (reference sequence). This CDR3 spans 11 amino acids. V was pared by 3 bases and J by 10 bases, with 12 bases between. The CDR3 DNA reads TGTGCCTGGAGCCGTGGGGAGAGAGCTTTCTTT. This translates into CAWSRGERAFF.

The chain recombines TRBV7-2 with TRBJ1-5; D may be TRBD1 (6 bases). From germline, CDR1 is SGHTA and CDR2 FQGNSA. This CDR3 has 15 residues. V shed 5 bases and J shed 0 bases, with 11 bases lying between them. This CDR3 is CASSLGDISNQPQHF. The CDR3 coding sequence is TGTGCCAGCAGCCTAGGGGACATTAGCAATCAGCCCCAGCATTTT.

This clone was found a few times. The chain links TRBV5-6 to TRBJ1-4, with a weak D call TRBD1 (5 bases). The CDR3 runs to 11 residues. The V and J ends lost 3 bases and 11 bases respectively, with 8 bases between them. Germline lookup yields CDR1 SGHDT and CDR2 YYEEEE. CDR3 residues: CASSWGGKLFF. CDR3 sequence (DNA): TGTGCCAGCAGCTGGGGGGGGAAACTGTTTTTT.

V and J are TRBV7-9 and TRBJ1-1; maybe TRBD1 (6 bases). Germline values: CDR1 SEHNR, CDR2 FQNEAQ (reference sequence). V lost 5 bases and J 0 bases, leaving 13 bases between the germline ends. The CDR3 extends over 15 amino acids. CDR3 nucleotide sequence: TGTGCCAGCAGCATGCTCAGGGGCCTGAACACTGAAGCTTTCTTT. Its protein is CASSMLRGLNTEAFF.

The rearrangement links TRBV2 to TRBJ2-5, with D perhaps matching TRBD2 (6 bases). CDR1 SNHLY and CDR2 FYNNEI come from the germline V gene. The CDR3 extends over 18 amino acids. Trimming removed 2 bases at V and 4 bases at J, with 23 bases between. CDR3 nucleotides: TGTGCCAGCAGTGAAAGCCCCAACATTCCCCGGGGGAGAGAGACCCAGTACTTC. Protein sequence: CASSESPNIPRGRETQYF. Full variable domain (remainder filled in from reference TRBV2 and TRBJ2-5): EPEVTQTPSHQVTQMGQEVILRCVPISNHLYFYWYRQILGQKVEFLVSFYNNEISEKSEIFDDQFSVERPDGSNFTLKIRSTKLEDSAMYFCASSESPNIPRGRETQYFGPGTRLLVL.

This clone was counted once. The V gene is TRBV29-1, the J gene TRBJ2-5; tentative D call: TRBD2 (6 bases). This CDR3 has 13 amino acids. The V gene's germline CDR1 is SQVTM and CDR2 ANQGSEA. Deletions cut 7 bases from V and 5 bases from J, with 17 bases between. CDR3 residues: CSAGQGAGETQYF. CDR3 in DNA: TGCAGCGCTGGGCAGGGCGCGGGGGAGACCCAGTACTTC. The whole variable domain, filled in from reference TRBV29-1 and TRBJ2-5, reads SAVISQKPSRDICQRGTSLTIQCQVDSQVTMMFWYRQQPGQSLTLIATANQGSEATYESGFVIDKFPISRPNLTFSTLTVSNMSPEDSSIYLCSAGQGAGETQYFGPGTRLLVL.